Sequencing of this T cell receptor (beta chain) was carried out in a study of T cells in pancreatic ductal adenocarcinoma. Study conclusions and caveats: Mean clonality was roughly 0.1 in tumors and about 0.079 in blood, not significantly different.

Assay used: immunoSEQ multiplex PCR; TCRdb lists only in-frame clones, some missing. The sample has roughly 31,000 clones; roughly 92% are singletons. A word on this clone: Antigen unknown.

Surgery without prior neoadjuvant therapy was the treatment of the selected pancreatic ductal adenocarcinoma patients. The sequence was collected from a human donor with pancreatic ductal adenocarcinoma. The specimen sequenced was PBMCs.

CDR3: CASSLDTTYEQYF. CDR3 in DNA: TGTGCCAGCAGCCTCGACACGACCTACGAGCAGTACTTC. The rearrangement joins TRBV7-9 to TRBJ2-7; D call uncertain. Trimming removed 5 bases from V and 2 bases from J, with 10 bases in between. Germline-derived CDR1 and CDR2 are SEHNR and FQNEAQ (reference sequence). This CDR3 spans 13 amino acids.